The present TCR beta chain was sequenced within a study of blood T cell repertoires in COVID-19. V dropped 5 bases and J dropped 2; count of bases not matched to a gene: 6. Germline CDR1 is MNHEY and CDR2 is SVGAGI. The CDR3 length is 15 residues. The table came from immunoSEQ multiplex PCR; TCRdb's copy has only in-frame clones and leaves some out. The table lists over 200,000 clones, approximately 85% of them singletons. Sequencing was performed on peripheral blood. The gene calls are TRBV6-5 and TRBJ2-5; TRBD2 agrees at 9 bases. The origin of this receptor is a woman aged 25 to 39 with acute or convalescent COVID-19. CDR3 sequence reads: CASSNGLANQETQYF. The CDR3 coding sequence is TGTGCCAGCAGTAATGGACTAGCGAATCAAGAGACCCAGTACTTC.